These T cell receptor beta chains were read from a single sample in a study of T-cell memory formation after mild COVID-19. TCRdb reanalysed the 5' RACE reads using MiXCR and keeps one entry per CDR3 protein. The data show roughly 510,000 distinct CDR3 sequences, roughly 17% seen once. Sequenced sample: PBMCs or a T cell subset sorted from them (not recorded which). The receptors were sampled from an adult woman who had mild COVID-19 (a few samples of this study predate the infection). Cell type and time point are not known. CDR3s include the opening cysteine and the closing phenylalanine or tryptophan. A D gene is named only where the DNA matches it firmly. Size is omitted from some rows. Given values are once, few, many or a class for expanded clones.

TRBJ2-2 | few | TRBD2 | TRBV7-6 | CASSPLAGGPTGELFF | TGTGCCAGCAGCCCACTAGCGGGGGGGCCCACCGGGGAGCTGTTTTTT
TRBJ2-5 | . | TRBD2 | TRBV20-1 | CSAYTSGRVETQYF | TGCAGTGCCTACACTAGCGGGAGGGTTGAGACCCAGTACTTC
TRBJ2-7 | . | TRBD2 | TRBV29-1 | CSVEDRDGGGEYEQYF | TGCAGCGTTGAAGATCGTGACGGCGGGGGGGAATACGAGCAGTACTTC
TRBJ1-2 | few | . | TRBV12-3/TRBV12-4 | CASSSRGSGYTF | TGTGCCAGCAGTTCGAGGGGATCTGGCTACACCTTC
TRBJ2-7 | . | . | TRBV11-1 | CASSLVQRVLPHEQYF | TGTGCCAGCAGCTTAGTACAGAGGGTCCTACCTCACGAGCAGTACTTC
TRBJ1-5 | few | . | TRBV7-6 | CASSLLPGNQPQHF | TGTGCCAGCAGCTTATTACCTGGCAATCAGCCCCAGCATTTT
TRBJ2-1 | . | TRBD2 | TRBV6-5 | CASSTSTGGLDSEQFF | TGTGCCAGCAGTACCAGTACGGGGGGGCTCGATAGTGAGCAGTTCTTC
TRBJ2-1 | . | . | TRBV12-3/TRBV12-4 | CATTRLDEQFF | TGTGCCACCACACGGCTCGATGAGCAGTTCTTC
TRBJ1-1 | . | TRBD1 | TRBV15 | CATSLDRGMGEAFF | TGTGCCACCAGCCTGGACAGGGGGATGGGTGAAGCTTTCTTT
TRBJ2-4 | . | . | TRBV6-2/TRBV6-3 | CASSYTTAATAQSLAKNIQYF | TGTGCCAGCAGTTACACGACGGCGGCCACAGCTCAATCCTTAGCCAAAAACATTCAGTACTTC
TRBJ1-2 | few | . | TRBV30 | CAWNTQGHYGYTF | TGTGCCTGGAACACACAGGGTCATTATGGCTACACCTTC
TRBJ2-7 | . | TRBD1 | TRBV7-8 | CASSSGIRTGIDEQYF | TGTGCCAGCAGCTCAGGGATTAGGACAGGGATCGACGAGCAGTACTTC
TRBJ2-1 | . | . | TRBV7-8 | CASSLLTAYNEQFF | TGTGCCAGCAGCTTACTAACAGCCTACAATGAGCAGTTCTTC
TRBJ2-1 | few | TRBD2 | TRBV9 | CASSPRLAGGDRQFF | TGTGCCAGCAGCCCGCGACTAGCGGGGGGCGATAGGCAGTTCTTC
TRBJ1-5 | . | . | TRBV19 | CASSQNWNSNQPQHF | TGTGCCAGTAGTCAAAATTGGAATAGCAATCAGCCCCAGCATTTT
TRBJ2-7 | . | . | TRBV11-2 | CASSLDQRQGYEQYF | TGTGCCAGCAGCTTAGATCAGAGGCAGGGGTACGAGCAGTACTTC
TRBJ1-6 | few | TRBD1 | TRBV5-1 | CASRIGQGVLNSPLHF | TGCGCCAGCAGAATAGGCCAGGGGGTACTAAATTCACCCCTCCACTTT
TRBJ1-2 | few | . | TRBV20-1 | CSAALYGYTF | TGCAGTGCCGCCCTCTATGGCTACACCTTC
TRBJ1-2 | . | . | TRBV20-1 | CSAKRDWIGGGYTF | TGCAGTGCTAAGCGGGACTGGATTGGGGGTGGCTACACCTTC
TRBJ2-3 | . | TRBD1 | TRBV27 | CASSFRTGPGGTDTQYF | TGTGCCAGCAGTTTCCGGACAGGCCCCGGGGGCACAGATACGCAGTATTTT
TRBJ2-7 | few | . | TRBV15 | CATSVTGTVEQYF | TGTGCCACCAGCGTGACAGGAACTGTCGAGCAGTACTTC
TRBJ1-5 | once | . | TRBV7-2 | CASTRDSINQPQHF | TGTGCCAGTACGCGGGACTCGATTAATCAGCCCCAGCATTTT
TRBJ2-3 | . | TRBD2 | TRBV14 | CASSQGTSDRTDTQYF | TGTGCCAGCAGCCAAGGGACTAGCGACCGCACAGATACGCAGTATTTT
TRBJ1-1 | . | . | TRBV6-5 | CASSYRSSPVGENTEAFF | TGTGCCAGCAGTTACAGGTCCAGTCCCGTCGGGGAGAACACTGAAGCTTTCTTT
TRBJ1-1 | . | . | TRBV9 | CASSMARDTEAFF | TGTGCCAGCAGCATGGCACGGGACACTGAAGCTTTCTTT
TRBJ1-1 | . | . | TRBV24-1 | CATTDSGAQSEAFF | TGTGCCACCACGGACTCGGGGGCGCAAAGTGAAGCTTTCTTT
TRBJ2-1 | few | TRBD2 | TRBV12-3/TRBV12-4 | CASSFVTTRAGGPGNEQFF | TGTGCCAGCAGTTTCGTGACCACGAGAGCGGGAGGGCCAGGGAATGAGCAGTTCTTC
TRBJ1-6 | many | . | TRBV20-1 | CSAREGGAYNSPLHF | TGCAGTGCTAGAGAGGGGGGCGCGTATAATTCACCCCTCCACTTT
TRBJ2-7 | . | . | TRBV6-5 | CASSYRRGYEQYF | TGTGCCAGCAGTTACCGGAGGGGTTACGAGCAGTACTTC
TRBJ2-4 | . | . | TRBV7-9 | CASSYGGVYPEGKNIQYF | TGTGCCAGCAGCTACGGCGGGGTCTACCCAGAAGGCAAAAACATTCAGTACTTC
TRBJ1-1 | few | . | TRBV20-1 | CSASPSGRGNTEAFF | TGCAGTGCTAGCCCAAGCGGCAGGGGGAACACTGAAGCTTTCTTT
TRBJ1-5 | few | . | TRBV12-3/TRBV12-4 | CASSLGSYSNQPQHF | TGTGCCAGCAGTTTAGGCAGTTATAGCAATCAGCCCCAGCATTTT
TRBJ1-5 | . | . | TRBV2 | CASIRQGNQPQHF | TGTGCCAGCATTCGACAGGGCAATCAGCCCCAGCATTTT
TRBJ2-7 | . | . | TRBV20-1 | CSARDGTRSYEQYF | TGCAGTGCTAGAGATGGGACGCGATCCTACGAGCAGTACTTC
TRBJ2-1 | few | . | TRBV2 | CASSLTGTFSYNEQFF | TGTGCCAGCAGCCTCACAGGGACCTTCTCCTACAATGAGCAGTTCTTC
TRBJ2-5 | many | . | TRBV7-9 | CASSLAVQETQYF | TGTGCCAGCAGCTTAGCGGTACAAGAGACCCAGTACTTC
TRBJ2-1 | few | TRBD1 | TRBV7-2 | CASTGQGRYNEQFF | TGTGCCAGCACCGGACAGGGGAGGTACAATGAGCAGTTCTTC
TRBJ2-2 | few | TRBD2 | TRBV18 | CASSPSLAGNTGELFF | TGTGCCAGCTCACCGAGCCTAGCGGGGAACACCGGGGAGCTGTTTTTT
TRBJ2-3 | . | TRBD1 | TRBV5-6 | CASSSDRGMTDTQYF | TGTGCCAGCAGCTCAGACAGGGGAATGACAGATACGCAGTATTTT
TRBJ2-7 | few | TRBD1 | TRBV15 | CATSEYRDRDEQYF | TGTGCCACCAGCGAATACCGGGACAGGGACGAGCAGTACTTC
TRBJ1-2 | few | . | TRBV20-1 | CSVRTAGYTF | TGCAGTGTTCGGACAGCGGGCTACACCTTC
TRBJ1-5 | . | . | TRBV5-1 | CASSPSNRNQPQHF | TGCGCCAGCAGCCCGTCGAACAGGAATCAGCCCCAGCATTTT
TRBJ2-3 | . | TRBD2 | TRBV6-1 | CASSALGGGLSTDTQYF | TGTGCCAGCAGCGCTTTGGGCGGGGGGCTAAGCACAGATACGCAGTATTTT
TRBJ1-2 | . | . | TRBV6-5 | CASSPIPNTRDRPDYGYTF | TGTGCCAGCAGTCCCATCCCCAACACTAGAGACAGGCCTGACTATGGCTACACCTTC
TRBJ2-5 | few | TRBD1 | TRBV29-1 | CSVAGRGGPGETQYF | TGCAGCGTGGCGGGTAGAGGGGGCCCGGGGGAGACCCAGTACTTC
TRBJ1-6 | . | . | TRBV6-5 | CASSSGRWGSPLHF | TGTGCCAGCAGTTCGGGACGCTGGGGTTCACCCCTCCACTTT
TRBJ2-3 | . | . | TRBV12-3/TRBV12-4 | CASSKPGRSSTDTQYF | TGTGCCAGCAGTAAACCAGGACGATCTAGCACAGATACGCAGTATTTT
TRBJ2-5 | few | . | TRBV6-2/TRBV6-3 | CASSPGPQVTQYF | TGTGCCAGCAGCCCCGGGCCCCAGGTGACCCAGTACTTC
TRBJ2-7 | . | . | TRBV7-2 | CASSLFGSADEQYF | TGTGCCAGCAGCTTATTCGGGAGCGCCGACGAGCAGTACTTC
TRBJ2-5 | few | . | TRBV7-9 | CASSLGQPGPSQYF | TGTGCCAGCAGCTTAGGGCAGCCGGGTCCGTCCCAGTACTTC
TRBJ2-3 | few | TRBD2 | TRBV6-5 | CASRPQAGGTDTQYF | TGTGCCAGCAGACCACAAGCGGGGGGCACAGATACGCAGTATTTT